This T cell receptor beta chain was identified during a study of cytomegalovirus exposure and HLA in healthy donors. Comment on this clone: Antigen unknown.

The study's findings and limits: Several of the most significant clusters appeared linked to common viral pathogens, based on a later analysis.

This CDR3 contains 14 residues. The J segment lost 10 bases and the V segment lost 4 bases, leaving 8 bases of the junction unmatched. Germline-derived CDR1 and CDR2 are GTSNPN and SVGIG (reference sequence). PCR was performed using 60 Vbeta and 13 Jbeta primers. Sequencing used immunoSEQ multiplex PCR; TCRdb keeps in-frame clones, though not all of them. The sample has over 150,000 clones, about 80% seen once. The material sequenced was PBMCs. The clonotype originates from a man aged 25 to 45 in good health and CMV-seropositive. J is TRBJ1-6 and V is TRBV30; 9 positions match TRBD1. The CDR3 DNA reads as TGTGCCTGGATGGCCGGGACAGGGCGCTCACCCCTCCACTTT. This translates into CAWMAGTGRSPLHF. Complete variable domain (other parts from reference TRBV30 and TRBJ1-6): SQTIHQWPATLVQPVGSPLSLECTVEGTSNPNLYWYRQAAGRGLQLLFYSVGIGQISSEVPQNLSASRPQDRQFILSSKKLLLSDSGFYLCAWMAGTGRSPLHFGNGTRLTVT.